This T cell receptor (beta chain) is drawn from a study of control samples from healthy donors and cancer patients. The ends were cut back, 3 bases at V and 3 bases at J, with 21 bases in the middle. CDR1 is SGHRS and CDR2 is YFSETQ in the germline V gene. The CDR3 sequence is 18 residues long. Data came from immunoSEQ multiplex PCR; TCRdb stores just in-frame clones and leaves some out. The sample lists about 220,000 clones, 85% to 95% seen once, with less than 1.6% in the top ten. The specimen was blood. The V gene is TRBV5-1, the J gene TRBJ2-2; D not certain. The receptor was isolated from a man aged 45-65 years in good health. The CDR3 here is CASSYRLRPKSDTGELFF. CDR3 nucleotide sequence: TGCGCCAGCAGCTACCGTCTGCGGCCCAAAAGTGACACCGGGGAGCTGTTTTTT.